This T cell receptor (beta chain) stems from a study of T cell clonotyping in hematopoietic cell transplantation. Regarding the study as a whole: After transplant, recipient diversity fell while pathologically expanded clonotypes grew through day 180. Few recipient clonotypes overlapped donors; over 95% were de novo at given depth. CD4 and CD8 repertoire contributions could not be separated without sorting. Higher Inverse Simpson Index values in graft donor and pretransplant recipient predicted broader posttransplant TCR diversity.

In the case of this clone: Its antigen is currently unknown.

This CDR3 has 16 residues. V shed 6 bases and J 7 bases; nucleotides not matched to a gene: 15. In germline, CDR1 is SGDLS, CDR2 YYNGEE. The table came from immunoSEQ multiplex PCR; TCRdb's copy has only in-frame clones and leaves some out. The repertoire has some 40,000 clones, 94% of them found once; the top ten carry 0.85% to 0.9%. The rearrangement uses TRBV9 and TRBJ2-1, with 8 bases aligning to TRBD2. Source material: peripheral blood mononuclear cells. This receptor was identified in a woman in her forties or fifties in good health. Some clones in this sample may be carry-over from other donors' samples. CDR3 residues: CASTPRGTGGFNEQFF. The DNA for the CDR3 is TGTGCCAGCACCCCAAGGGGGACGGGGGGGTTTAATGAGCAGTTCTTC.